This paragraph reports one T cell receptor (beta chain). Its antigen is unknown. The data derive from a study of T cells expressing NK-cell markers. Background on the study: Repertoire data for TCR beta were derived from sorted T cells (CD3+CD56+NKG2C+, CD3+CD56+NKG2C- and CD3+CD56-NKG2C+).

The CDR3 spans 15 residues. Germline V gene data show CDR1 as SSHAT and CDR2 as FNYEAQ (reference sequence). UMIs accompanied the 5'RACE template switching by which TCR beta cDNA was made. Reprocessing the 5' RACE reads, TCRdb reports a single entry for every CDR3 protein and omits DNA. The sample table sets out 150,000 to 180,000 distinct CDR3 sequences. Notes on the study in general: HCMV specificity of the expanded NKG2C+ T cell clones was not established.

The sequence was collected from a woman in her 50s in good health. Sequenced material: blood T cells: a sorted CD56 or NKG2C T cell subset, CD4+ or CD8+ T cells, or bulk PBMC T cells (not recorded which). The J gene is TRBJ2-7, the V gene TRBV7-7; absent DNA, TCRdb's TRBD1 call cannot be checked. The CDR3 sequence is CASSLAFGTGNEQYF.